This T cell receptor beta chain was recovered during a study of cytomegalovirus exposure and HLA in healthy donors. With 60 Vbeta and 13 Jbeta primers, the PCR was carried out. The data were produced by immunoSEQ multiplex PCR, yet TCRdb's version contains in-frame clones alone and is incomplete. The data hold more than 95,000 clones, with 65% to 80% observed a single time. Findings and caveats of the study: One variant, a missense change in DCLRE1C, was linked in a later analysis to TCR beta V- and J-gene trimming.

V shed 6 bases, J shed 6 bases, and the junction held 10 bases outside the gene matches. The germline gives CDR1 KGHSH, CDR2 LQKENI. The CDR3 contains 14 residues. A word on this clone: Its antigen remains unidentified.

The specimen sequenced was PBMCs. V and J are TRBV18 and TRBJ2-7, with 8 bases fitting TRBD1. The sequence derives from a middle-aged woman in good health and CMV-seropositive. The CDR3, as DNA: TGTGCCAGCTCCCTTGGACAGGGTATTGGCGAGCAGTACTTC. This sequence encodes CASSLGQGIGEQYF.